A single sample is the source of the 9 T cell receptor beta chains below, sequenced in a study of cytomegalovirus exposure and HLA in healthy donors (dated by TCRdb to between 2016 and 2019). Library preparation was by the immunoSEQ multiplex PCR assay. A mixture of 60 forward primers for TCR Vbeta segments and 13 reverse primers for TCR Jbeta segments was used in the multiplex PCR. In its TCRdb copy, this immuneACCESS table keeps in-frame sequences only and misses some clones. Where compared with another copy, unresolved V genes explain less than half of these, and the others have no known cause. Within this sample are 150,000 or so clones, with roughly 77% of them counted one time only. The ten largest clones add up to less than 9.5% of the sample. The sequencing sample was made of PBMCs. All receptors come from a woman aged 40 to 50 in good health and CMV-seropositive.

The rearrangement joins TRBV11-1 to TRBJ1-2; 7 nucleotides line up with TRBD1. The germline V gene has CDR1 SGHAT and CDR2 FQDESV (reference sequence). CDR3 length: 18 residues. V gave up 2 bases and J gave up 2 bases; unmatched junction bases: 14. The CDR3 sequence is CASSLSREGGAGNYGYTF. CDR3 in DNA: TGTGCCAGCAGCTTAAGTCGAGAAGGGGGCGCAGGGAACTATGGCTACACCTTC.

This clone has only a few counts. The chain joins TRBV28 to TRBJ1-1; D remains unclear. Germline CDR1 MDHEN, CDR2 SYDVKM. The CDR3 sequence is 12 residues long. V was trimmed by 2 bases and J by 4 bases, leaving 5 bases between them. CDR3 nucleotide sequence: TGTGCCAGCAGTTTACAGGCCACTGAAGCTTTCTTT. Protein: CASSLQATEAFF.

In its sample, this clone was seen once. The J gene is TRBJ1-2, the V gene TRBV10-3, with 9 bases matching TRBD1. CDR1 is ENHRY and CDR2 is SYGVKD in the germline V gene. The CDR3 is 16 amino acids. The ends lost 3 bases at V and 6 bases at J; junction bases unmatched: 11. CDR3 sequence: CAISDPPGQGTDGYTF. The CDR3 DNA is TGTGCCATCAGTGACCCCCCGGGACAGGGAACGGATGGCTACACCTTC.

The chain's CDR3 is CASIGTPLSYEQYF. CDR3 DNA: TGTGCCAGCATTGGGACACCCCTCTCCTACGAGCAGTACTTC. The V call is TRBV28, the J call TRBJ2-7; TRBD1 is a possible D gene (6 bases). V shed 7 bases and J shed 0 bases, with 13 bases lying between them. The V gene's germline CDR1 is MDHEN and CDR2 SYDVKM. The CDR3 loop spans 14 amino acids.

V is TRBV28 and J is TRBJ1-2; possible D gene TRBD1, 6 bases. Germline V gene data show CDR1 as MDHEN and CDR2 as SYDVKM. V was trimmed by 1 base and J by 7 bases, leaving 19 bases between them. This CDR3 contains 16 residues. CDR3 DNA: TGTGCCAGCAGTTTATTCGTTGGGCAGGGGTTGAGTGGCTACACCTTC. Its protein is CASSLFVGQGLSGYTF.

The chain couples TRBV7-2 to TRBJ2-7; D call uncertain. CDR1 SGHTA and CDR2 FQGNSA come from the germline V gene. V lost 5 bases to trimming and J lost 1 base, with 3 bases between them. CDR3 length equals 11 residues. As DNA, the CDR3 is TGTGCCAGCAGCCCTTCCTACGAGCAGTACTTC. Amino acids: CASSPSYEQYF.

The CDR3 loop is CASSLSQAGELFF. The CDR3 coding sequence is TGTGCCAGCAGCCTTTCCCAGGCCGGGGAGCTGTTTTTT. The chain recombines TRBV7-8 with TRBJ2-2; D unresolved. V shed 5 bases and J shed 6 bases, with 10 bases lying between them. The CDR3 totals 13 residues. The germline V gene has CDR1 SGHVS and CDR2 FQNEAQ. Looking up the rest from reference TRBV7-8 and TRBJ2-2 gives the full variable domain: GAGVSQSPRYKVAKRGQDVALRCDPISGHVSLFWYQQALGQGPEFLTYFQNEAQLDKSGLPSDRFFAERPEGSVSTLKIQRTQQEDSAVYLCASSLSQAGELFFGEGSRLTVL.

As concerns this clone: Distinct nucleotide sequences in the sample also encode this CDR3. J is TRBJ2-7 and V is TRBV9, with TRBD2 as a possible D gene (5 bases). Germline CDR1 SGDLS, CDR2 YYNGEE. V was clipped by 0 bases and J by 0 bases, with 22 bases between them. The CDR3 loop spans 19 amino acids. CDR3 loop: CASSVVKWSPRVSSYEQYF. The CDR3, as DNA: TGTGCCAGCAGCGTAGTGAAGTGGAGCCCGAGGGTTAGCTCCTACGAGCAGTACTTC.

This chain uses TRBV5-1 with TRBJ2-6, with 8 nucleotides matching TRBD1. V lost 1 base to trimming and J lost 3 bases; unmatched junction nucleotides: 3. Germline lookup yields CDR1 SGHRS and CDR2 YFSETQ. CDR3 size: 16 residues. The DNA of the CDR3 is TGCGCCAGCAGCTTGAGCAGGGGGCTTGGGGCCAACGTCCTGACTTTC. Its translation: CASSLSRGLGANVLTF.